This T cell receptor (beta chain) was profiled in a study of T cells expressing NK-cell markers. The CDR3 runs to 15 residues. CDR1 and CDR2 from the germline V gene are MNHEY and SVGAGI. TCRdb reprocessed the 5' RACE reads; each CDR3 protein has one entry and no DNA is given. The sample table sets out 350,000 to 400,000 distinct CDR3 sequences. This TCR came from a woman aged 45-59 years in good health. This sequence joins TRBV6-5 and TRBJ2-7; TCRdb's D call, TRBD1, is unchecked because there is no DNA. Sequences were obtained from blood T cells: a sorted CD56 or NKG2C T cell subset, CD4+ or CD8+ T cells, or bulk PBMC T cells (not recorded which). The CDR3 protein is CASSSGTGPLGEQYF.